In its sample, the clone carrying this T cell receptor beta chain was seen once. This entry comes from a study of T cell changes during pregnancy in multiple sclerosis. The CDR3 loop spans 17 amino acids. The ends were cut back, 5 bases at V and 0 bases at J, with 20 bases in the middle. Looked up from germline, CDR1 is SGHAT and CDR2 is FQNNGV. Libraries were prepared by immunoSEQ multiplex PCR; TCRdb keeps only in-frame clonotypes and omits some of them. The sample contains tens of thousands of clones, roughly nine tenths of which appear only once. This TCR came from a female donor in good health, enrolled as a control in a pregnancy study. V gene TRBV11-2 combines with J gene TRBJ2-7; maybe TRBD1 (5 bases). The material sequenced was peripheral blood, taken in the third trimester of pregnancy. In DNA form, the CDR3 reads TGTGCCAGCAGCCCAGGGTGGCGGCGCCAGAGCTCCTACGAGCAGTACTTC. This codes for CASSPGWRRQSSYEQYF.